These T cell receptor beta chains were read from a single sample in a study of blood T cell repertoires in COVID-19. Clones were read by immunoSEQ multiplex PCR, and TCRdb kept only the in-frame ones, dropping some. The profile shows 83,000 or so clones, around 87% of them singletons. Sequencing was done on a sample of peripheral blood. These receptors were taken from a man older than 75 with active or convalescent COVID-19. CDR3s include the opening cysteine and the closing phenylalanine or tryptophan.

J,V,CDR3
TRBJ1-2,TRBV25-1,CASSSAAGTGKGYTF
TRBJ2-1,TRBV20-1,CSARRGEQFF
TRBJ1-3,TRBV2,CASNRGHPSSGNTIYF
TRBJ1-3,TRBV27,CASSLDPYSGNTIYF
TRBJ1-3,TRBV9,CASSVAGYGNTIYF
TRBJ2-1,TRBV2,CASSRVNEQFF
TRBJ1-4,TRBV5-1,CASSQLSGGVNEKLFF
TRBJ1-2,TRBV19,CASSQGYYGYTF
TRBJ2-5,TRBV2,CASNPGTGAKTQYF
TRBJ1-5,TRBV21-1,CASPGVPREAQPQHF
TRBJ2-2,TRBV7-2,CASTRHRGEGTGELFF
TRBJ2-3,TRBV24-1,CATSDLGQGPRGTQYF
TRBJ2-1,TRBV7-8,CASSLRFFSYNEQFF
TRBJ2-5,TRBV6-5,CASSYFGRRGGETQYF
TRBJ1-4,TRBV21-1,CASSSSGQGRAEKLFF
TRBJ2-4,TRBV24-1,CATSDPNSAKNIQYF
TRBJ2-2,TRBV6-1,CASSEARTGTGELFF
TRBJ1-4,TRBV3-1/TRBV3-2,CASSQVSRGSEKLFF
TRBJ1-5,TRBV7-2,CASSLVARGRIQPQHF
TRBJ1-4,TRBV19,CASTGTGTEKLFF
TRBJ1-1,TRBV7-2,CASSLFPPGEGTEAFF
TRBJ2-2,TRBV29-1,CSVEGAGGPTGELFF
TRBJ1-1,TRBV28,CASRGAGGSNTEAFF
TRBJ1-2,TRBV4-2,CASSQAPPGGAYGYTF
TRBJ2-5,TRBV6-1,CASSEEDWRAMPQYF
TRBJ1-2,TRBV11-2,CASSATGTGHIGYTF
TRBJ2-1,TRBV6-4,CASSEFAVPSYNEQFF
TRBJ1-5,TRBV6-6,CATRQGSQPQHF
TRBJ2-1,TRBV9,CASSASPRNYNEQFF
TRBJ1-5,TRBV7-2,CASSDRVGSNQPQHF
TRBJ1-1,TRBV30,CAWRRGQGPNTEAFF
TRBJ2-1,TRBV7-3,CASGAGRPNEQFF
TRBJ1-1,TRBV12-3/TRBV12-4,CASSQPGWTEAFF
TRBJ1-4,TRBV5-1,CASSRDSNEKLFF
TRBJ1-1,TRBV7-9,CASSLQGGGAEAFF
TRBJ2-3,TRBV2,CARTREVTDTQYF
TRBJ1-2,TRBV10-2,CASAEWRASYGYTF
TRBJ2-1,TRBV9,CASSVETGGKYEQFF
TRBJ1-5,TRBV4-2,CASSQKTGNQPQHF
TRBJ2-1,TRBV5-6,CASSSAGPSEQFF
TRBJ1-3,TRBV11-2,CASSLTSGVPGNTIYF
TRBJ1-5,TRBV2,CASRTTGAGQPQHF
TRBJ1-5,TRBV6-5,CASSKIQGANQPQHF
TRBJ2-4,TRBV19,CASRDGRSNIQYF
TRBJ1-2,TRBV27,CATSQGGYGYTF